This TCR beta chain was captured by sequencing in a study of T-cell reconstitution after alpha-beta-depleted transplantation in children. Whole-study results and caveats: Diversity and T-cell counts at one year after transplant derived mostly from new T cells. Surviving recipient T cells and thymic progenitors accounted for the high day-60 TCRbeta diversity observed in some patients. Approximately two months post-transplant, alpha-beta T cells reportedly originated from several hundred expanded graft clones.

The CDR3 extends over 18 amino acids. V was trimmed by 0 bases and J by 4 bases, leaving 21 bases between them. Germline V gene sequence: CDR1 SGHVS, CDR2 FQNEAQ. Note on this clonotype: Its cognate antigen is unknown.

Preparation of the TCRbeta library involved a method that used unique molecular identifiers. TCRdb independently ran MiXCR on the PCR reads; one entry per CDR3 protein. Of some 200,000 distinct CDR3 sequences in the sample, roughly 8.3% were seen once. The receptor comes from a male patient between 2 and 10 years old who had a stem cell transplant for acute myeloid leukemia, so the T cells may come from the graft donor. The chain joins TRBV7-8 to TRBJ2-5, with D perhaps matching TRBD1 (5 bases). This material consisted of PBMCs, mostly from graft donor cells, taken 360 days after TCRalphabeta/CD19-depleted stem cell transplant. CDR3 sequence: CASSLAILSGQARETQYF. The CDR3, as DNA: TGTGCCAGCAGCTTAGCAATCCTTTCAGGGCAGGCCCGAGAGACCCAGTACTTC.